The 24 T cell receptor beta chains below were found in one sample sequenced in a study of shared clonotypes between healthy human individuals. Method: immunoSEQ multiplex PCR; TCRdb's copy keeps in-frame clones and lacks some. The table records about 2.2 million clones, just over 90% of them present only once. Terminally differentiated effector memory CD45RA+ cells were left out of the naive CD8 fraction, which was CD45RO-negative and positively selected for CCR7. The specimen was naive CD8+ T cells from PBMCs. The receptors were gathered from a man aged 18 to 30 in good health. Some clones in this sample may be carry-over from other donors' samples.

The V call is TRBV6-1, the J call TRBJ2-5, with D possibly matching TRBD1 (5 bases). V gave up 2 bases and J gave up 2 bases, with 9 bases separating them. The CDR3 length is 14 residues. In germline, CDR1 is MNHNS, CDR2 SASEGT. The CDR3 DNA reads TGTGCCAGCAGTGAACTGGGGCTTCAAGAGACCCAGTACTTC. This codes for CASSELGLQETQYF.

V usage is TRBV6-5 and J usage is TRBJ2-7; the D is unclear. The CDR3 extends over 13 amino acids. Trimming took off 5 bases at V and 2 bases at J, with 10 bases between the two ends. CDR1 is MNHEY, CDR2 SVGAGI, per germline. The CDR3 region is CASSVAGPYEQYF. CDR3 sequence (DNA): TGTGCCAGCAGTGTGGCAGGACCCTACGAGCAGTACTTC.

This CDR3 is CAWSNGFEAHEQYF. In nucleotides, the CDR3 is TGTGCCTGGAGTAACGGGTTTGAGGCCCACGAGCAGTACTTC. The chain couples TRBV30 to TRBJ2-7; D ambiguous. Trimming cost V 2 bases and J 5 bases, with 16 bases left between them. This CDR3 region has 14 residues. Germline V lookup: CDR1 GTSNPN, CDR2 SVGIG (reference sequence).

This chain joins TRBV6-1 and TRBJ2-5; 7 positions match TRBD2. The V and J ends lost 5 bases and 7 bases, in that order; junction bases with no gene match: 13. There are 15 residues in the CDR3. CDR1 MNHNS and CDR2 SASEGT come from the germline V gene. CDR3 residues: CASSNDPGGVWTQYF. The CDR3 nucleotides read TGTGCCAGCAGTAACGACCCGGGGGGTGTTTGGACCCAGTACTTC.

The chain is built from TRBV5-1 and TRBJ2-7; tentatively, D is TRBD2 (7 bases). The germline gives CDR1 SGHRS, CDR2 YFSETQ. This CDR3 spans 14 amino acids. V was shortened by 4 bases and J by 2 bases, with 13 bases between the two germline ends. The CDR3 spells CASSPSGGTYEQYF. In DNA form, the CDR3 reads TGCGCCAGCAGCCCGTCGGGGGGCACCTACGAGCAGTACTTC.

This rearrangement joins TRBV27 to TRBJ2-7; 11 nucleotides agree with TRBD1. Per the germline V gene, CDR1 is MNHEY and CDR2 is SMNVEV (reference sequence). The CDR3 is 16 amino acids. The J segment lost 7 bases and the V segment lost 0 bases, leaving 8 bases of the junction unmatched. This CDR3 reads CASSLSFGDRGGEQYF. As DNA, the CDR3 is TGTGCCAGCAGTTTATCGTTTGGGGACAGGGGGGGTGAGCAGTACTTC.

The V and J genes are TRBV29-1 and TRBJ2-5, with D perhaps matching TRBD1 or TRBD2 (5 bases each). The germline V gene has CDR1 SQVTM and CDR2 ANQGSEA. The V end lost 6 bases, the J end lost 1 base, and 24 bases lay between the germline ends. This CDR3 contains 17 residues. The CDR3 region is CSVVIPGARLTQETQYF. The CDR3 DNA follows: TGCAGCGTAGTCATCCCCGGGGCCAGGCTTACCCAAGAGACCCAGTACTTC.

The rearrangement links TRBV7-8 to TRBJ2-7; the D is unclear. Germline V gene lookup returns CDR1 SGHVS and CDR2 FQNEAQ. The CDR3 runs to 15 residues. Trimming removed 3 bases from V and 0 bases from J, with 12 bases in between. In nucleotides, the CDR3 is TGTGCCAGCAGCTTTGGGCCCTTGAGCTCCTACGAGCAGTACTTC. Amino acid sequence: CASSFGPLSSYEQYF.

The CDR3 loop is CASSRRQGRGGYTF. CDR3 in DNA: TGTGCCAGCAGCAGACGACAGGGTAGAGGCGGCTACACCTTC. The chain employs TRBV5-6 and TRBJ1-2; TRBD1 matches at 7 bases. CDR1 is SGHDT, CDR2 YYEEEE, per germline. The CDR3 extends over 14 amino acids. J gave up 8 bases and V 4 bases, and 11 bases lay outside the gene matches.

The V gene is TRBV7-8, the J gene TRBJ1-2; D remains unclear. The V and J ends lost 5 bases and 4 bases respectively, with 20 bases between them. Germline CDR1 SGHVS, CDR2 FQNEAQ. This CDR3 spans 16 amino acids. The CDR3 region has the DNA TGTGCCAGCAGCCCCGAGGTTAGCTCTTTGGGCTATGGCTACACCTTC. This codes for CASSPEVSSLGYGYTF.

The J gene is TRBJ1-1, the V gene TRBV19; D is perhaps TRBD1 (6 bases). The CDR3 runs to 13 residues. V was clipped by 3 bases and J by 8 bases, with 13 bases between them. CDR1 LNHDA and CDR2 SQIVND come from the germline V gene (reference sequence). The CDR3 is CASSIRGASEAFF. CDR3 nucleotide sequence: TGTGCCAGTAGTATTCGGGGGGCGTCCGAAGCTTTCTTT.

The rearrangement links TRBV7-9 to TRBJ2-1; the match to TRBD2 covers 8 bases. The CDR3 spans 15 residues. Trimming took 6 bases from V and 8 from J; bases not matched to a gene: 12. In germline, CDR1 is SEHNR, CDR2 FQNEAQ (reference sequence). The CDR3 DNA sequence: TGTGCCAGCAGAGTCGGCGGGAGGTCTTGGGATGAGCAGTTCTTC. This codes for CASRVGGRSWDEQFF.

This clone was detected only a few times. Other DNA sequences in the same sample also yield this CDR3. CDR3 in DNA: TGTGCCAGTAGTACCGGACAGGGGGCCTACGAGCAGTACTTC. Translation gives CASSTGQGAYEQYF. V usage is TRBV19 and J usage is TRBJ2-7; 10 bases match TRBD1. V shed 4 bases and J 2 bases; nucleotides not matched to a gene: 2. CDR3 length: 14 residues. In germline, CDR1 is LNHDA, CDR2 SQIVND (reference sequence).

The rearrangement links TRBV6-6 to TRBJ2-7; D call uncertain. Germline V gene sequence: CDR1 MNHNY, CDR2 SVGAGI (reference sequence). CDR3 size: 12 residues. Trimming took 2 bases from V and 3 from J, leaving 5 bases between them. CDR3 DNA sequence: TGTGCCAGCAGTTACGGCCTCTACGAGCAGTACTTC. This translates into CASSYGLYEQYF.

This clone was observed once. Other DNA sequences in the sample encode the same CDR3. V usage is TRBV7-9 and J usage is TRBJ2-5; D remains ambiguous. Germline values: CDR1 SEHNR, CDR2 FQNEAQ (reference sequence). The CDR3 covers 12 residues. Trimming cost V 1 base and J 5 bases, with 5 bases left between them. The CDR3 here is CASSLGFETQYF. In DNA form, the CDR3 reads TGTGCCAGCAGCTTAGGATTTGAGACCCAGTACTTC.

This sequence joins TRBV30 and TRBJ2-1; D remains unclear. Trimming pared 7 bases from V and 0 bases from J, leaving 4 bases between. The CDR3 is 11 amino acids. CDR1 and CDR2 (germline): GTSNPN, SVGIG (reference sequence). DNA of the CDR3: TGTGCCTCCAGCTCCTACAATGAGCAGTTCTTC. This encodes CASSSYNEQFF.

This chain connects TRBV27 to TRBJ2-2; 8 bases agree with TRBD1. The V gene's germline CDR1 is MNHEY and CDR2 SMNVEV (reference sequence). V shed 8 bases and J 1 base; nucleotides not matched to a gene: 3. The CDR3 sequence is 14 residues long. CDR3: CASLDRGNTGELFF. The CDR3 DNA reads TGTGCCAGCTTAGACAGGGGGAACACCGGGGAGCTGTTTTTT.

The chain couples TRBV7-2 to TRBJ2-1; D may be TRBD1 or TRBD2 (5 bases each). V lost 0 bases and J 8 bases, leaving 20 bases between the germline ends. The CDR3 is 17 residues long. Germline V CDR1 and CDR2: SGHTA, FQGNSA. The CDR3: CASSLAFRGTLQDEQFF. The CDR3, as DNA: TGTGCCAGCAGCTTAGCCTTTCGGGGTACCTTACAGGATGAGCAGTTCTTC.

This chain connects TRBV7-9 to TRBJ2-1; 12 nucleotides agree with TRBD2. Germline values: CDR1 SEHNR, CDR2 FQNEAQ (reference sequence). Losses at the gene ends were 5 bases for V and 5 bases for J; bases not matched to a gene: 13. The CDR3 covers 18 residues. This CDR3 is CASSVLAGGPIFDNEQFF. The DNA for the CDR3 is TGTGCCAGCAGCGTACTAGCGGGAGGTCCCATATTCGACAATGAGCAGTTCTTC.

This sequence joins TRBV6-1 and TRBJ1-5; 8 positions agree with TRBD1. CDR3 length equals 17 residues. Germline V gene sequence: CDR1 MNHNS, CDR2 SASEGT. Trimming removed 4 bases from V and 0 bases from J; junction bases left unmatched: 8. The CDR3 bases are TGTGCCAGCAGTGGGACAGGGAACTTTTATAGCAATCAGCCCCAGCATTTT. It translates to CASSGTGNFYSNQPQHF.

CDR3 in DNA: TGTGCCACCAGCGCTACGATACCGGGCGGGGAGACCCAGTACTTC. Residues: CATSATIPGGETQYF. The V gene is TRBV15, the J gene TRBJ2-5; D may be TRBD2 (5 bases). Germline V lookup: CDR1 LNHNV, CDR2 YYDKDF (reference sequence). CDR3 length equals 15 residues. The germline V and J ends were trimmed by 5 bases and 5 bases, with 18 bases remaining between them.

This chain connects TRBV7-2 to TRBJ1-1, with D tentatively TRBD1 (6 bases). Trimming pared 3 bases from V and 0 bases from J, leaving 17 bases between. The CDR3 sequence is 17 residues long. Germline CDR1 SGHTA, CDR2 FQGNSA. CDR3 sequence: CASSLGGAGLMNTEAFF. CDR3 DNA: TGTGCCAGCAGCTTGGGGGGGGCAGGACTTATGAACACTGAAGCTTTCTTT.

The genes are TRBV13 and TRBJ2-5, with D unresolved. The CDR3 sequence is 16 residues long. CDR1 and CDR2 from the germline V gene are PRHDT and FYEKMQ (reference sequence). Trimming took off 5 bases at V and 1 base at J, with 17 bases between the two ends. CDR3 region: CASSTRSWSIQETQYF. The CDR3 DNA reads TGTGCCAGCAGCACACGATCATGGAGTATCCAAGAGACCCAGTACTTC. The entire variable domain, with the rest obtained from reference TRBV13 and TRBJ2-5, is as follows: AAGVIQSPRHLIKEKRETATLKCYPIPRHDTVYWYQQGPGQDPQFLISFYEKMQSDKGSIPDRFSAQQFSDYHSELNMSSLELGDSALYFCASSTRSWSIQETQYFGPGTRLLVL.

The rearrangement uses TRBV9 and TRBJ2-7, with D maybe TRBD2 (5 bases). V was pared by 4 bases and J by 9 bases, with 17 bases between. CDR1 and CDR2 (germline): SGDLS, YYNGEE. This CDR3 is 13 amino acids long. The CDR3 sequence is CASSSQERGWQYF. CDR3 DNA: TGTGCCAGCAGCTCCCAGGAGAGAGGGTGGCAGTACTTC. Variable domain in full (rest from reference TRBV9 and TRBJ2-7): DSGVTQTPKHLITATGQRVTLRCSPRSGDLSVYWYQQSLDQGLQFLIQYYNGEERAKGNILERFSAQQFPDLHSELNLSSLELGDSALYFCASSSQERGWQYFGPGTRLTVT.